This T cell receptor (beta chain) comes out of a study of CD8+ T cells in alopecia areata. Study-level findings and limits: There were many expanded lesional clones persisting in scalp and blood during tofacitinib. Patients shared TCRs less clearly than mice did, possibly for HLA-related reasons. Normal skin contains resident alphabeta T cells, and these are also sequenced in scalp samples.

On this clone: The antigen is undetermined.

Treatment here: oral pan-JAK inhibitor, 5-10 mg twice daily. It was from alopecia areata patients that lesional scalp punch biopsies and peripheral blood were collected. The CDR3 extends over 13 amino acids. Germline V lookup: CDR1 MDHEN, CDR2 SYDVKM. Germline trimming cut 3 bases from V and 8 bases from J; bases unmatched to any gene: 4. cDNA prepared by RNA extraction and subsequent reverse transcription served as the template for sequencing. Sequencing used immunoSEQ multiplex PCR; TCRdb keeps in-frame clones, though not all of them. The sample shows more than 140,000 clones, about 85% of them seen only once.

The TCR comes from a human donor with alopecia areata. The chain employs TRBV28 and TRBJ2-1; 7 nucleotides match TRBD2. Specimen: CD8+ T cells sorted from blood, collected at week 4, from a patient treated with tofacitinib. Here the CDR3 reads CASSFAGVHEQFF. CDR3 in DNA: TGTGCCAGCAGTTTTGCGGGGGTCCATGAGCAGTTCTTC.